This T cell receptor (beta chain) is drawn from a study of blood T cell repertoires in COVID-19. Original data processing: Estimates of nucleated cell counts were drawn from the amplification of reference gene primers. Sequencing was performed with immunoSEQ multiplex PCR; in TCRdb, only in-frame clones are kept and a portion is missing. The V and J calls and clone size are taken from that table; D and trimming were inferred from the DNA. The sample records about 200,000 clones, 87% being singletons. Germline CDR1 SEHNR, CDR2 FQNEAQ (reference sequence). There are 14 residues in the CDR3. V was cut by 2 bases and J by 2 bases, with 6 bases left in between.

The rearrangement links TRBV7-9 to TRBJ2-2; D is uncertain. What was sequenced was peripheral blood. The clonotype comes from a man aged 40-49 years with active or convalescent COVID-19. CDR3 residues: CASSLRVNTGELFF. DNA for the CDR3: TGTGCCAGCAGCTTAAGAGTAAACACCGGGGAGCTGTTTTTT.